This is a list of T cell receptor beta chains from one sample in a study of T-cell memory formation after mild COVID-19. Via MiXCR, TCRdb re-called the 5' RACE reads, giving one row per CDR3 protein. The table lists about 180,000 distinct CDR3 sequences, under 20% of them singletons. Sequencing was done on a sample of PBMCs or a T cell subset sorted from them (not recorded which). The receptors stem from an adult woman who had mild COVID-19 (a few samples of this study predate the infection). Cell type and time point are not known. Each CDR3 is given with its conserved first and last residue. D genes are given only for firm matches. Rows give clone size only sometimes, using once, few, many, or a class for an expanded clone.

TRBJ2-1 | TRBD2 | - | TRBV7-9 | CASSPSGGLRNEQFF | TGTGCCAGCAGCCCAAGCGGGGGGCTCCGCAATGAGCAGTTCTTC
TRBJ2-1 | - | few | TRBV18 | CASSPGRVSNEQFF | TGTGCCAGCTCCCCGGGTAGAGTAAGCAATGAGCAGTTCTTC
TRBJ1-4 | - | many | TRBV20-1 | CSATDRGKLFF | TGCAGTGCAACGGACAGAGGAAAACTGTTTTTT
TRBJ2-1 | - | few | TRBV12-3/TRBV12-4 | CATGGDEQFF | TGTGCCACCGGAGGGGATGAGCAGTTCTTC
TRBJ2-3 | - | few | TRBV6-5 | CASSRDGSTDTQYF | TGTGCCAGCAGTCGCGACGGGAGCACAGATACGCAGTATTTT
TRBJ2-2 | TRBD2 | many | TRBV25-1 | CASSNPGLAFTGELFF | TGTGCCAGCAGCAACCCGGGACTAGCGTTCACCGGGGAGCTGTTTTTT
TRBJ1-5 | - | - | TRBV27 | CASSPGGAYNQPQHF | TGTGCCAGCAGTCCCGGGGGGGCATACAATCAGCCCCAGCATTTT
TRBJ2-5 | TRBD1 | - | TRBV7-8 | CASSSTGGRETQYF | TGTGCCAGCAGTTCGACAGGGGGCAGGGAGACCCAGTACTTC
TRBJ2-3 | TRBD1 | many | TRBV5-6 | CASSLYEGQGRNTQYF | TGTGCCAGCAGCTTGTACGAAGGACAGGGACGGAATACGCAGTATTTT
TRBJ1-2 | TRBD1 | few | TRBV19 | CASSSTGTGYTF | TGTGCCAGTAGTTCGACAGGGACCGGCTACACCTTC
TRBJ2-7 | - | - | TRBV5-1 | CASRRGVDTYEQYF | TGCGCCAGCAGGAGGGGGGTTGATACCTACGAGCAGTACTTC
TRBJ2-5 | - | few | TRBV20-1 | CSARSSLAMTGGPWKTQYF | TGCAGTGCTAGATCCTCCCTGGCGATGACAGGCGGCCCCTGGAAGACCCAGTACTTC
TRBJ1-2 | - | - | TRBV12-3/TRBV12-4 | CASSLLAGPFYGYTF | TGTGCCAGCAGTTTATTAGCAGGGCCCTTCTATGGCTACACCTTC
TRBJ2-3 | - | few | TRBV2 | CASSAPGATDTQYF | TGTGCCAGCAGTGCCCCGGGGGCAACAGATACGCAGTATTTT
TRBJ1-3 | - | - | TRBV18 | CASSPGTEGRNTIYF | TGTGCCAGCTCACCAGGGACGGAGGGAAGAAACACCATATATTTT
TRBJ2-7 | TRBD1 | many | TRBV6-5 | CASSYSGTGDYEQYF | TGTGCCAGCAGTTACTCCGGGACAGGGGATTACGAGCAGTACTTC
TRBJ1-5 | TRBD1 | - | TRBV20-1 | CSAKKRQGWGQPQHF | TGCAGTGCCAAAAAAAGACAGGGGTGGGGTCAGCCCCAGCATTTT
TRBJ1-5 | - | - | TRBV12-3/TRBV12-4 | CASSLGGNNQPQHF | TGTGCCAGCAGTTTGGGGGGGAACAATCAGCCCCAGCATTTT
TRBJ2-5 | - | - | TRBV24-1 | CATSGFGETQYF | TGTGCCACCAGTGGGTTTGGGGAGACCCAGTACTTC
TRBJ2-1 | - | - | TRBV30 | CAWSRGRQNEQFF | TGTGCCTGGAGTCGAGGGAGACAGAATGAGCAGTTCTTC
TRBJ1-1 | TRBD1 | - | TRBV20-1 | CSAVRQGDTEAFF | TGCAGTGCCGTGAGACAGGGGGACACTGAAGCTTTCTTT
TRBJ1-4 | - | - | TRBV7-9 | CASSGAARFNEKLFF | TGTGCCAGCAGCGGGGCAGCCCGTTTTAATGAAAAACTGTTTTTT
TRBJ1-2 | TRBD1 | - | TRBV5-6 | CASSFVGQGSGGYTF | TGTGCCAGCAGCTTCGTCGGACAGGGTTCGGGTGGCTACACCTTC
TRBJ2-1 | TRBD1 | - | TRBV5-1 | CASSRQGVNNEQFF | TGCGCCAGCTCGCGACAGGGCGTCAACAATGAGCAGTTCTTC
TRBJ2-1 | TRBD1 | - | TRBV27 | CASSSLGTGGNEQFF | TGTGCCAGCAGTTCCCTCGGGACAGGGGGCAATGAGCAGTTCTTC
TRBJ2-7 | - | - | TRBV6-5 | CASSYSSSQSYEQYF | TGTGCCAGCAGTTACTCGTCTAGCCAATCCTACGAGCAGTACTTC